This TCR beta chain was identified in a study of vaccination and CD4 T cells after COVID-19. About this clonotype: What it binds is unknown.

Treatment: approximately nine-day PBMC culture with coronavirus spike peptide pools or control peptides (ViraFEST assay). ViraFEST grew antigen-specific T cells using peptide pools, then sequenced TCRs. Cultured CD4+ T cell DNA was sequenced using the Oncomine TCR Beta short-read assay. From the PCR reads, TCRdb called clonotypes with MiXCR, one entry per CDR3 protein. The sample lists around 20,000 distinct CDR3 sequences, 45% to 50% occurring once. There are 12 residues in the CDR3. V was cut by 7 bases and J by 1 base, with 10 bases left in between. Looked up from germline, CDR1 is DFQATT and CDR2 is SNEGSKA (reference sequence).

This rearrangement joins TRBV20-1 to TRBJ1-1; D remains unclear. The sample comprised cultured CD4+ T cells from blood. This TCR came from a human donor with COVID-19. In DNA, the CDR3 is TGCAGTGGTAAGCGGGGGAACACTGAAGCTTTCTTT. Encoded protein: CSGKRGNTEAFF.